The T cell receptor beta chain described here comes from a study of radiation and T cells in renal cell carcinoma. The CDR3 is made up of 15 amino acids. CDR1 is SGHNT and CDR2 is YYREEE in the germline V gene (reference sequence). Trimming cost V 0 bases and J 0 bases, with 7 bases left between them. Specified time point: blood 4 weeks post-SBRT, at nephrectomy. The treatment denotes: 15 Gy SBRT to primary tumor, nephrectomy 4 weeks later. Remarks on this clone: Its antigen is not known.

Sequenced by immunoSEQ multiplex PCR; TCRdb stores in-frame clones only, minus some. The sample has roughly 160,000 clones, around 89% seen once. The study's findings and limits: Baseline intratumoral clonotype presence is unknown without pretreatment biopsies.

The specimen comprised blood, sampled from a patient whose treatment included radiotherapy and nephrectomy. The V gene is TRBV5-4, the J gene TRBJ1-3; perhaps TRBD1 as D (5 bases). The receptor was derived from a woman aged 45-59 years with renal cell carcinoma. CDR3 bases: TGTGCCAGCAGCTTGGACAGGAGCTCTGGAAACACCATATATTTT. Protein product: CASSLDRSSGNTIYF.